This T cell receptor (beta chain) was captured by sequencing in a study of blood T cell repertoires in COVID-19. About the research overall: Both acute and convalescent COVID-19 samples were obtained from the United States, Italy and Spain.

In terms of age and location, participants ranged from roughly 18 to 95 years and lived in approximately 26 US areas. Either two negative PCRs, clearance, or symptom resolution qualified Cohort 3 donors as recovered. Original analysis: Counts of nucleated cells, estimated from reference gene primer amplification, were obtained. Libraries were prepared by immunoSEQ multiplex PCR; TCRdb keeps only in-frame clonotypes and omits some of them. That table supplies the V and J calls and clone size; D and trimming were determined from the DNA. Found here are more than 300,000 clones, under 90% of them singletons; the top ten hold roughly a tenth. What was sequenced was PBMCs or T cells enriched from blood (not recorded which). The sequence derives from a woman aged 25 to 45 who had recovered from COVID-19.

This CDR3 reads CASSLIPGKTEAFF. The CDR3 region has the DNA TGTGCCAGCAGCTTAATTCCGGGAAAGACTGAAGCTTTCTTT. The V gene is TRBV7-3, the J gene TRBJ1-1, with D unresolved. Germline loops: CDR1 SGHTA, CDR2 FQGTGA. The CDR3 extends over 14 amino acids. V was pared by 1 base and J by 5 bases, with 11 bases between.